The clone carrying this TCR beta chain was seen more than once but under ten times. Its antigen is still unknown. TCRdb reprocessed the 5' RACE reads with MiXCR, giving one entry per CDR3 protein. The table includes some 350,000 distinct CDR3 sequences, roughly 3.9% detected once. This sample is part of a study of T cells after yellow fever vaccination. The wider study: SMART-Seq v4 Ultra Low Input handled preparation of low-cell-number fractions. Whole-study results and caveats: Peaking on day 5 versus 15, the secondary response was faster but weaker.

CDR1 is MNHEY, CDR2 SVGAGI, per germline. The CDR3 sequence is 16 residues long. Trimming removed 5 bases from V and 1 base from J, with 15 bases in between. This TCR was recovered from a man between 18 and 29 years old who received the YFV17D yellow fever vaccine. This specimen consisted of PBMCs, obtained 5 days after the yellow fever booster vaccination. J is TRBJ1-3 and V is TRBV6-5; the D gene is possibly TRBD1 (6 bases). The CDR3 coding sequence is TGTGCCAGCAGTACTGGGTACAGGGTATCTGGAAACACCATATATTTT. This translates into CASSTGYRVSGNTIYF.